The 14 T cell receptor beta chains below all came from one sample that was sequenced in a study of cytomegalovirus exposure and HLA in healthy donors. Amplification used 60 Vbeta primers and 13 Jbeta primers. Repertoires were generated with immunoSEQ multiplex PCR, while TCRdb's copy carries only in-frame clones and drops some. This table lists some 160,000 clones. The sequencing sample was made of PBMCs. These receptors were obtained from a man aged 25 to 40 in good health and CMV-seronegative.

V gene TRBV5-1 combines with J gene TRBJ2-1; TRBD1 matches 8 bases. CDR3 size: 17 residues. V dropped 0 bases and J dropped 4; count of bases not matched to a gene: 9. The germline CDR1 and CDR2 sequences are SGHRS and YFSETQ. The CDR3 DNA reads TGCGCCAGCAGCTTGGTACCGGGACAGGACGAATACAATGAGCAGTTCTTC. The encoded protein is CASSLVPGQDEYNEQFF.

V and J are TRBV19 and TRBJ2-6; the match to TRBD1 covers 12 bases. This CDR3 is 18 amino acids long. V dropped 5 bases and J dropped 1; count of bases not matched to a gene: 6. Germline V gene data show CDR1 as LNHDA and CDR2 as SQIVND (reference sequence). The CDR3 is CASSWGGQGASGANVLTF. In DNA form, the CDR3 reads TGTGCCAGTAGTTGGGGGGGACAGGGGGCGTCTGGGGCCAACGTCCTGACTTTC.

The CDR3 region is CASSKLGLYEQYF. CDR3 bases: TGCGCCAGCAGCAAGCTAGGTCTCTACGAGCAGTACTTC. This chain uses TRBV4-1 with TRBJ2-7; D call uncertain. This CDR3 is 13 amino acids long. Between the trimmed V and J ends, which lost 5 bases and 3 bases, there was a span of 11 bases. Germline CDR1 MGHRA, CDR2 YSYEKL.

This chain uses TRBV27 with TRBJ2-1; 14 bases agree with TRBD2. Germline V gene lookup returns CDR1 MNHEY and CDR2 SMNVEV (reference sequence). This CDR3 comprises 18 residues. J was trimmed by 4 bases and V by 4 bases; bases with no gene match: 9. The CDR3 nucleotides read TGTGCCAGCAGTTCCACGGGGACTAGCGGGAGAGTTTACAATGAGCAGTTCTTC. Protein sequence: CASSSTGTSGRVYNEQFF.

DNA for the CDR3: TGTGCCAGCAGCTTAGGGCAGGGTGACGGCTACACCTTC. Its protein is CASSLGQGDGYTF. The genes are TRBV5-6 and TRBJ1-2; a possible D gene is TRBD1 (5 bases). This CDR3 region has 13 residues. The V end lost 2 bases, the J end lost 8 bases, and 13 bases lay between the germline ends. Germline V gene data show CDR1 as SGHDT and CDR2 as YYEEEE.

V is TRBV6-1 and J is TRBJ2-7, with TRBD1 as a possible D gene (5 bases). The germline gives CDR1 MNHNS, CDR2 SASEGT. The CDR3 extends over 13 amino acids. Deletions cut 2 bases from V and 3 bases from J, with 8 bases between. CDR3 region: CASSEHRNYEQYF. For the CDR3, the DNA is TGTGCCAGCAGTGAACACAGGAACTACGAGCAGTACTTC.

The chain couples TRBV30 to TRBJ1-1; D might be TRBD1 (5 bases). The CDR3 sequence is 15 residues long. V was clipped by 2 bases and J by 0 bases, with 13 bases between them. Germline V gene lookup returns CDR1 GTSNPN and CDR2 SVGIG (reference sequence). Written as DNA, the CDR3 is TGTGCCTGGAGTTTGACGGGACTTATGAACACTGAAGCTTTCTTT. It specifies CAWSLTGLMNTEAFF.

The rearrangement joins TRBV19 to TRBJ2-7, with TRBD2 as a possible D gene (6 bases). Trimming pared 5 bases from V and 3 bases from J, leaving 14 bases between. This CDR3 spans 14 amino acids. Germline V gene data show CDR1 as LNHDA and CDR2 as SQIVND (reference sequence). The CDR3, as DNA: TGTGCCAGTAGTCCCCAGGGACTTAGCTACGAGCAGTACTTC. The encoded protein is CASSPQGLSYEQYF.

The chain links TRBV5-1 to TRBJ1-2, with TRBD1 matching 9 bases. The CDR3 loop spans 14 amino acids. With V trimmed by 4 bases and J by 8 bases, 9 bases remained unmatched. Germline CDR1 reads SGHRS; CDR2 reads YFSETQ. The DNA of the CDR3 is TGCGCCAGCAGCCCCCGGGACAGGGAGGGCGGCTACACCTTC. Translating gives CASSPRDREGGYTF.

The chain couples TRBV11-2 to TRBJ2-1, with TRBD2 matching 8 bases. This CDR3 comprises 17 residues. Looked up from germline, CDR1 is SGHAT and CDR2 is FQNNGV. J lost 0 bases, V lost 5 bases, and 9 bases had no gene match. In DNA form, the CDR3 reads TGTGCCAGCAGCCGGGGGCTAGCGGGCAGCTCCTACAATGAGCAGTTCTTC. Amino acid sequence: CASSRGLAGSSYNEQFF.

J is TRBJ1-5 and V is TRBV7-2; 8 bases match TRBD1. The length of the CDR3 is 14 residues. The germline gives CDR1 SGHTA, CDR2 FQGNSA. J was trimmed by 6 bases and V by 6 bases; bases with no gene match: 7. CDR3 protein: CASRKTGEAQPQHF. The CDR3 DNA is TGTGCCAGCAGGAAGACAGGGGAGGCTCAGCCCCAGCATTTT.

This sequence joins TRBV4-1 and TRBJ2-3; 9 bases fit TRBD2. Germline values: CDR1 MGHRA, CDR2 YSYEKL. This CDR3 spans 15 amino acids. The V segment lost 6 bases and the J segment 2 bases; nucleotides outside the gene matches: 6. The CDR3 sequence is CASSRSSGDTDTQYF. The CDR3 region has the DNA TGCGCCAGCAGTAGGTCTAGCGGGGACACAGATACGCAGTATTTT.

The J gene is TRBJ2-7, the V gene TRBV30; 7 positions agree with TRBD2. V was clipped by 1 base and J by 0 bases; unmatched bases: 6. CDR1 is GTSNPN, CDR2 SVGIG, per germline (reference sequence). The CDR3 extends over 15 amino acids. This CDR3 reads CAWSASGTISYEQYF. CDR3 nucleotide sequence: TGTGCCTGGAGTGCTTCAGGGACTATCTCCTACGAGCAGTACTTC.

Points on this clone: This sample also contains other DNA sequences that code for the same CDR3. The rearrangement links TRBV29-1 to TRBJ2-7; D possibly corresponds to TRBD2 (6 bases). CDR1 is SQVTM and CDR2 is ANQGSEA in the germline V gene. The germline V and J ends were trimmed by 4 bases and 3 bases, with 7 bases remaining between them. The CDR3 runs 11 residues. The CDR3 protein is CSVGGVYEQYF. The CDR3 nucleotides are TGCAGCGTTGGCGGGGTCTACGAGCAGTACTTC.